These 5 T cell receptor beta chains share one sample of origin, sequenced in a study of post-analysis software for immune sequencing data. Study-wide results and limits: About five TRBV segments appeared more often in patients than in controls, and TRBV5-6, TRBV5-1 and TRBV20-1 were among these.

These TCRs are of unknown antigen specificity. Researchers reported that TCR beta cDNA libraries carried unique molecular identifiers. TCRdb called the PCR reads again in MiXCR, with one record for every CDR3 protein. The table has about 460,000 distinct CDR3 sequences, 45% seen once. Sequenced: blood. Receptor source: a girl between 10 and 17 years old with multiple sclerosis.

V and J are TRBV28 and TRBJ2-3; 8 bases match TRBD1. The CDR3 extends over 13 amino acids. Trimming took 2 bases from V and 7 from J; bases not matched to a gene: 2. CDR1 is MDHEN, CDR2 SYDVKM, per germline. CDR3 sequence (DNA): TGTGCCAGCAGTTTACAGGGGGCGAATACGCAGTATTTT. Amino acids: CASSLQGANTQYF.

This clonotype was picked up a small number of times. The chain employs TRBV5-1 and TRBJ2-7, with D hard to call. Gene TRBJ2-5 matches the end of the DNA better, so the J call may be wrong. CDR1 and CDR2 from the germline V gene are SGHRS and YFSETQ. The CDR3 runs to 11 residues. The chain's CDR3 is CASGPEETQYF. Written as DNA, the CDR3 is TGCGCCAGCGGCCCGGAGGAGACCCAGTACTTC.

This clonotype appeared a few times. The chain is built from TRBV4-3 and TRBJ2-2, with unresolved D. With 4 bases removed from V and 3 bases from J, the gap between germline ends came to 15 bases. Germline assignment: CDR1 LGHNA and CDR2 YSLEER. The length of the CDR3 is 16 residues. CDR3 DNA: TGCGCCAGCAGCCCCGTTTATGGGATTGACACCGGGGAGCTGTTTTTT. Protein sequence: CASSPVYGIDTGELFF.

The chain is built from TRBV2 and TRBJ2-1; 7 bases agree with TRBD2. The CDR3 totals 17 residues. Looked up from germline, CDR1 is SNHLY and CDR2 is FYNNEI. The V and J ends lost 1 base and 0 bases, in that order; junction bases with no gene match: 6. The DNA for the CDR3 is TGTGCCAGCAGTGAAGTGGGGGGAGGGGTCTCCTACAATGAGCAGTTCTTC. Residues: CASSEVGGGVSYNEQFF.

This clonotype was found a few times. The chain carries TRBV20-1 and TRBJ2-4; 13 bases fit TRBD2. The length of the CDR3 is 15 residues. Germline lookup yields CDR1 DFQATT and CDR2 SNEGSKA (reference sequence). The J segment lost 1 base and the V segment lost 5 bases, leaving 2 bases of the junction unmatched. The CDR3 spells CSAVLAGGAKNIQYF. CDR3 bases: TGCAGTGCTGTACTAGCGGGAGGGGCCAAAAACATTCAGTACTTC.